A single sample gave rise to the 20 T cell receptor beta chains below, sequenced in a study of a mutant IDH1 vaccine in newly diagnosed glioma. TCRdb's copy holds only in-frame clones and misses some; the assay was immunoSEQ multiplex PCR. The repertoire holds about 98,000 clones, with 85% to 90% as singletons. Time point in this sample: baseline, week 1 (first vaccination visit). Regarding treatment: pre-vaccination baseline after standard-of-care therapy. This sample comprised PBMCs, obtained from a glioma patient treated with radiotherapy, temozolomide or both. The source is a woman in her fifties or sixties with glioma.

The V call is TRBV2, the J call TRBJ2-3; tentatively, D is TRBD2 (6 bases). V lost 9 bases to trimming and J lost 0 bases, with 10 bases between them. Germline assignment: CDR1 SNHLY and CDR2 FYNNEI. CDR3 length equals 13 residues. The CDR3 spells CASCRESTDTQYF. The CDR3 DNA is TGTGCCAGTTGCCGGGAGAGCACAGATACGCAGTATTTT.

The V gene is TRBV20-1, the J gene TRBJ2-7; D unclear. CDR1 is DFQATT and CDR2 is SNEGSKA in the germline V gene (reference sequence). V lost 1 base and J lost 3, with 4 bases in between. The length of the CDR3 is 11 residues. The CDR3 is CSARGGYEQYF. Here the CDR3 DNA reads TGCAGTGCTAGAGGGGGCTACGAGCAGTACTTC.

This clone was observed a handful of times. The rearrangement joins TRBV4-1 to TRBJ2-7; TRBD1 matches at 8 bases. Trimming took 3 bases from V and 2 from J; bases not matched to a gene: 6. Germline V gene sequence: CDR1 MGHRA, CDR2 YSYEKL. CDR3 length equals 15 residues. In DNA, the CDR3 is TGCGCCAGCAGCCAGAACCCGACAGGGGCCTACGAGCAGTACTTC. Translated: CASSQNPTGAYEQYF.

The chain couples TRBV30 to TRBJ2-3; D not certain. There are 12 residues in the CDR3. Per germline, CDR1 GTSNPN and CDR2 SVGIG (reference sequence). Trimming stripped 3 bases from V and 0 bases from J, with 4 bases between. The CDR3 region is CAWRASTDTQYF. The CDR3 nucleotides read TGTGCCTGGAGGGCTAGCACAGATACGCAGTATTTT.

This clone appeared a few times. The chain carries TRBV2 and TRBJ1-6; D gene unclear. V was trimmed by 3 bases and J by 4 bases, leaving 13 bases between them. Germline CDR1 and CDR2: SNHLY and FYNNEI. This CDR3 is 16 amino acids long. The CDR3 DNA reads TGTGCCAGCAGTGAGAGAGTGACAAATTATAATTCACCCCTCCACTTT. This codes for CASSERVTNYNSPLHF.

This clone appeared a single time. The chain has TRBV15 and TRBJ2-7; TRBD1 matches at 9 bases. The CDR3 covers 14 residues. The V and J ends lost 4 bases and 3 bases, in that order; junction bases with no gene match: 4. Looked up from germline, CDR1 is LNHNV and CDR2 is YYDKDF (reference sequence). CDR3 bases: TGTGCCACCAGCAACTCGGACAGGGGCTACGAGCAGTACTTC. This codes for CATSNSDRGYEQYF.

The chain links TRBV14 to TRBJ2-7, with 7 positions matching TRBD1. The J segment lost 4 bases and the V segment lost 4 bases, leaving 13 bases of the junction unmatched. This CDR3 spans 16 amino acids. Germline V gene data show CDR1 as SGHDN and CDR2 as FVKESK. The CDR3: CASSPFSGTAAYEQYF. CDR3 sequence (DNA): TGTGCCAGCAGCCCCTTTTCCGGGACAGCAGCTTACGAGCAGTACTTC.

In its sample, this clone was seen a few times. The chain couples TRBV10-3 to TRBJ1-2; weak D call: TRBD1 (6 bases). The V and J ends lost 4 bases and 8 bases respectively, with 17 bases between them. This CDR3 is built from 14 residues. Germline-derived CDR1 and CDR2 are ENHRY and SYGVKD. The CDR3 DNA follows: TGTGCCATCAGTGCGTTAACAGGGTCTGAGGGCTACACCTTC. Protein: CAISALTGSEGYTF.

CDR3 bases: TGTGCCAGCAGCTTACTGGCCTCATACACTGAAGCTTTCTTT. Amino acids: CASSLLASYTEAFF. The rearrangement links TRBV7-2 to TRBJ1-1; D gene unclear. Germline loops: CDR1 SGHTA, CDR2 FQGNSA. This CDR3 region has 14 residues. The ends were cut back, 2 bases at V and 3 bases at J, with 10 bases in the middle.

The CDR3 loop is CASSSTGGTEAFF. CDR3 bases: TGCGCCAGCAGCTCAACAGGGGGCACTGAAGCTTTCTTT. J is TRBJ1-1 and V is TRBV5-1; 8 bases line up with TRBD1. The CDR3 loop spans 13 amino acids. J was trimmed by 4 bases and V by 3 bases; bases with no gene match: 2. CDR1 is SGHRS, CDR2 YFSETQ, per germline.

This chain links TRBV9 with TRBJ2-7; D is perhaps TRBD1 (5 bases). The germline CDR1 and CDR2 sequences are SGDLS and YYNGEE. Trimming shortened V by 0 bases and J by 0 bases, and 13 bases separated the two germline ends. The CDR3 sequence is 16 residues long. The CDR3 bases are TGTGCCAGCAGCGTAGAGGGGCAGGCGAGCTCCTACGAGCAGTACTTC. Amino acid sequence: CASSVEGQASSYEQYF.

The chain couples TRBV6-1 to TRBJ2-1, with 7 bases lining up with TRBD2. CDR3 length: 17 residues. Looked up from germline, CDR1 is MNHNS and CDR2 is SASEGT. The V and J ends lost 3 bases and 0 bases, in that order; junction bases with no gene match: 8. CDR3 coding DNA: TGTGCCAGCAGTGACCAGCCCTTAGCGGGCTCCTACAATGAGCAGTTCTTC. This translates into CASSDQPLAGSYNEQFF.

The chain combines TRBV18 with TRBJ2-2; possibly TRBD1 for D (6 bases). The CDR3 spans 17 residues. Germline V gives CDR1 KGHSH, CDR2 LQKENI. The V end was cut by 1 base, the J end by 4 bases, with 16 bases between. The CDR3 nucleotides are TGTGCCAGCTCACCACGACAGGACCCTTTGGGCACCGGGGAGCTGTTTTTT. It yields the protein CASSPRQDPLGTGELFF.

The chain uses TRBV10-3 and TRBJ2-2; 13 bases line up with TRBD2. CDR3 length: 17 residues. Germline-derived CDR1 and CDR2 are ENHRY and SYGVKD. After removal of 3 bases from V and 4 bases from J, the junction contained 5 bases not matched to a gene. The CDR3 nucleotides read TGTGCCATCAGTGAAACTAGCGGGAGGGTCCTCACCGGGGAGCTGTTTTTT. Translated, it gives CAISETSGRVLTGELFF.

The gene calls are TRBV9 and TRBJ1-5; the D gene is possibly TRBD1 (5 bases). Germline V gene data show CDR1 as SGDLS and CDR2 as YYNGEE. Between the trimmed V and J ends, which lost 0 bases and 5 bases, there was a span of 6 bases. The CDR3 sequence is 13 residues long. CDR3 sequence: CASSVEGDQPQHF. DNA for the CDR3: TGTGCCAGCAGCGTAGAAGGGGATCAGCCCCAGCATTTT. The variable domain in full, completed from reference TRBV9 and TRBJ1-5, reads DSGVTQTPKHLITATGQRVTLRCSPRSGDLSVYWYQQSLDQGLQFLIQYYNGEERAKGNILERFSAQQFPDLHSELNLSSLELGDSALYFCASSVEGDQPQHFGDGTRLSIL.

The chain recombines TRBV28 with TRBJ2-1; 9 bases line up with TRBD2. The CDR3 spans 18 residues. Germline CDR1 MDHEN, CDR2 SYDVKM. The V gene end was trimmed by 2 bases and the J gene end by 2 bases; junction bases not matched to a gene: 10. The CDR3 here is CASSLGLGTSPPYNEQFF. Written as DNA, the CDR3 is TGTGCCAGCAGTTTAGGTCTAGGGACTAGCCCACCCTACAATGAGCAGTTCTTC.

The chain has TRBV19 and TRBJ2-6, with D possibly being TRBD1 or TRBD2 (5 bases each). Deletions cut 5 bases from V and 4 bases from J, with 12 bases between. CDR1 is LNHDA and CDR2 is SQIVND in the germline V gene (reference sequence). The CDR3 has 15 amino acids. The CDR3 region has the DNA TGTGCCAGTAGTCGGGCAGGGACCGGGGCCAACGTCCTGACTTTC. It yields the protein CASSRAGTGANVLTF. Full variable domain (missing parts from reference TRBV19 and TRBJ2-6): DGGITQSPKYLFRKEGQNVTLSCEQNLNHDAMYWYRQDPGQGLRLIYYSQIVNDFQKGDIAEGYSVSREKKESFPLTVTSAQKNPTAFYLCASSRAGTGANVLTFGAGSRLTVL.

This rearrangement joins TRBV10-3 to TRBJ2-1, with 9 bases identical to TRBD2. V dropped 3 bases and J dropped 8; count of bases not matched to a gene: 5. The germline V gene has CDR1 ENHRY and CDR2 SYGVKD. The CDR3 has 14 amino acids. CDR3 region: CAISDNGGGDEQFF. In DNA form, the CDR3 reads TGTGCCATCAGTGATAATGGCGGGGGGGATGAGCAGTTCTTC.

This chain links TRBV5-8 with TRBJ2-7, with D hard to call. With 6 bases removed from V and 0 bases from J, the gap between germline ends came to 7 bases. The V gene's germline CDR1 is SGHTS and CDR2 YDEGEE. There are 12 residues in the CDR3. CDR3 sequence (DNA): TGTGCCAGCACAGAACTCTCCTACGAGCAGTACTTC. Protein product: CASTELSYEQYF.

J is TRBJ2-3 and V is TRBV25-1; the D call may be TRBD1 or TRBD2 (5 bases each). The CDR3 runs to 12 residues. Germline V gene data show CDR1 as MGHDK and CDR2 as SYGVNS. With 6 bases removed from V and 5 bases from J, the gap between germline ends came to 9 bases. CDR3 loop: CASRRDGDTQYF. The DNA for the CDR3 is TGTGCCAGCAGACGGGACGGAGATACGCAGTATTTT.